This T cell receptor beta chain was sequenced in a study of blood T cell repertoires in COVID-19. About the study: Material from acute and convalescent COVID-19 was sourced from the United States, Italy and Spain. T cells, B-cell-depleted T cells, or PBMCs provided the cDNA or gDNA that served as material.

Authors' methods: Amplified reference gene primers provided the basis for estimating nucleated cell counts. Clones were read by immunoSEQ multiplex PCR, and TCRdb kept only the in-frame ones, dropping some. V and J calls and clone size follow that table, whereas D and trimming were derived from the DNA. This sample has roughly 70,000 clones, with around 90% found just once. The J segment lost 3 bases and the V segment lost 6 bases, leaving 5 bases of the junction unmatched. CDR3 size: 14 residues. Germline V gene lookup returns CDR1 SEHNR and CDR2 FQNEAQ (reference sequence). The TCR sequence derives from a woman aged 80 or over with active COVID-19. The material sequenced was peripheral blood. This rearrangement joins TRBV7-9 to TRBJ1-1; 9 bases are a match to TRBD1. This chain's CDR3 is CASRGDRAYTEAFF. CDR3 in DNA: TGTGCCAGCAGAGGGGACAGGGCGTACACTGAAGCTTTCTTT.